These 11 T cell receptor beta chains were sequenced from one sample in a study of HIV-infected patients and healthy controls. Approximately 510 ng RNA was reverse transcribed with alpha and beta constant-region primers. Separate chain-specific third strand synthesis with multiplexing indices produced the alpha and beta libraries. TCRdb reprocessed the 5' RACE reads with MiXCR, giving one entry per CDR3 protein. This sample yields approximately 7,600 distinct CDR3 sequences, of which about 9% are seen a single time; 20% to 25% belongs to the top ten. The repertoire came from unfractionated whole blood and reflected all unsorted peripheral T cells. Sequencing was performed on blood, taken before antiretroviral therapy. The receptors derive from an adult with HIV infection.

In this sample, this clonotype turned up many times. This chain links TRBV3-1 with TRBJ2-7, with unresolved D. CDR1 and CDR2 (germline): LGHDT, YNNKEL (reference sequence). Trimming took 0 bases from V and 4 from J, leaving 7 bases between them. There are 13 residues in the CDR3. The CDR3 loop is CASSQDVGYEQYF. In DNA, the CDR3 is TGTGCCAGCAGCCAAGATGTGGGGTACGAGCAGTACTTC.

A few counts support this clonotype. The rearrangement uses TRBV3-1 and TRBJ2-5; D unclear. CDR1 and CDR2 from the germline V gene are LGHDT and YNNKEL (reference sequence). This CDR3 is built from 11 residues. The germline V and J ends were trimmed by 6 bases and 7 bases, with 9 bases remaining between them. For the CDR3, the DNA is TGTGCCAGCAGTGTTGTGGCGACCCAGTACTTC. This sequence encodes CASSVVATQYF.

In its sample, this clonotype was seen many times. The chain combines TRBV2 with TRBJ2-5, with a weak D call TRBD1 (5 bases). V was cut by 4 bases and J by 0 bases, with 15 bases left in between. Germline V gene lookup returns CDR1 SNHLY and CDR2 FYNNEI. The CDR3 contains 16 residues. In nucleotides, the CDR3 is TGTGCCAGCAGTGCAGTTGGGGCCCAGCACCAAGAGACCCAGTACTTC. Its translation is CASSAVGAQHQETQYF.

This clonotype was seen at least ten times. The chain recombines TRBV6-2 or TRBV6-3 with TRBJ1-2; no definite D call. The germline CDR1 and CDR2 sequences are MNHEY and SVGEGT. Trimming stripped 2 bases from V and 4 bases from J, with 8 bases between. The CDR3 is 13 amino acids. This chain's CDR3 is CASSYTRLYGYTF. Here the CDR3 DNA reads TGTGCCAGCAGTTACACAAGACTCTATGGCTACACCTTC.

This clonotype came up many times. V usage is TRBV10-3 and J usage is TRBJ2-6; TRBD2 agrees at 8 bases. Germline lookup yields CDR1 ENHRY and CDR2 SYGVKD. The CDR3 runs 14 residues. The J segment lost 4 bases and the V segment lost 10 bases, leaving 6 bases of the junction unmatched. This chain's CDR3 is CATSGGPGANVLTF. As DNA, the CDR3 is TGTGCCACTTCGGGGGGGCCCGGGGCCAACGTCCTGACTTTC.

This clonotype was detected ten times or more. The chain employs TRBV4-2 and TRBJ2-4; tentative D call: TRBD1 (6 bases). Germline CDR1 is LGHNA and CDR2 is YNFKEQ. This CDR3 spans 16 amino acids. Trimming left V 0 bases short and J 0 bases short, with 9 bases between. This chain's CDR3 is CASSQDLQGAKNIQYF. The CDR3 nucleotides read TGTGCCAGCAGCCAAGATCTACAGGGAGCCAAAAACATTCAGTACTTC.

This clonotype was observed many times. This sequence joins TRBV19 and TRBJ1-1; D call uncertain. V lost 3 bases, J lost 3 bases, and 5 bases lay in between. CDR1 LNHDA and CDR2 SQIVND come from the germline V gene (reference sequence). There are 12 residues in the CDR3. The CDR3 reads CASSMGYTEAFF. In DNA, the CDR3 is TGTGCCAGTAGTATGGGATACACTGAAGCTTTCTTT.

This clonotype was found many times. The genes are TRBV5-8 and TRBJ2-5; D is unclear. The CDR3 is made up of 13 amino acids. Trimming stripped 0 bases from V and 8 bases from J, with 11 bases between. Germline V gene sequence: CDR1 SGHTS, CDR2 YDEGEE. The CDR3, as DNA: TGTGCCAGCAGCTTGGTGCAGAAGAGAACCCAGTACTTC. This sequence encodes CASSLVQKRTQYF.

There are many counts of this clonotype. V gene TRBV11-2 combines with J gene TRBJ1-6; TRBD1 agrees at 10 bases. Germline V gene sequence: CDR1 SGHAT, CDR2 FQNNGV. This CDR3 comprises 14 residues. The V and J ends lost 4 bases and 10 bases, in that order; junction bases with no gene match: 4. The CDR3 nucleotides read TGTGCCAGCAGCTGGGACAGGGGTAGATCACCCCTCCACTTT. Residues: CASSWDRGRSPLHF. The full variable domain, completed using reference TRBV11-2 and TRBJ1-6, is EAGVAQSPRYKIIEKRQSVAFWCNPISGHATLYWYQQILGQGPKLLIQFQNNGVVDDSQLPKDRFSAERLKGVDSTLKIQPAKLEDSAVYLCASSWDRGRSPLHFGNGTRLTVT.

V usage is TRBV30 and J usage is TRBJ1-1; D is undetermined. The V end was cut by 5 bases, the J end by 1 base, with 2 bases between. The CDR3 is made up of 10 amino acids. Germline values: CDR1 GTSNPN, CDR2 SVGIG (reference sequence). For the CDR3, the DNA is TGTGCCTGGTCGAACACTGAAGCTTTCTTT. Amino acids: CAWSNTEAFF.

This chain uses TRBV12-3 or TRBV12-4 with TRBJ2-3, with D hard to call. V lost 3 bases and J 5 bases, leaving 12 bases between the germline ends. The CDR3 has 14 amino acids. CDR3 nucleotides: TGTGCCAGCAGTTTTGCGGCTTCTCTAGATACGCAGTATTTT. The encoded protein is CASSFAASLDTQYF.